The 27 T cell receptor beta chains reported below all come from one sample, sequenced in a study of T cell responses to AZD1222 COVID-19 vaccine. Profiled with immunoSEQ multiplex PCR; TCRdb holds only in-frame clones, not every one. Among 68,000 or so clones listed, approximately 80% were seen once. Sample: peripheral blood, taken on day 0 of AZD1222 vaccination. These TCRs come from an adult in good health.

The chain uses TRBV5-8 and TRBJ1-1; D ambiguous. The germline V and J ends were trimmed by 4 bases and 5 bases, with 12 bases remaining between them. Germline CDR1 is SGHTS and CDR2 is YDEGEE. The CDR3 sequence is 13 residues long. CDR3 sequence: CASSPLPGTEAFF. The CDR3 nucleotides are TGTGCCAGCAGCCCACTCCCGGGGACTGAAGCTTTCTTT.

V and J are TRBV7-2 and TRBJ1-6; a possible D gene is TRBD1 (5 bases). The V gene's germline CDR1 is SGHTA and CDR2 FQGNSA. V lost 5 bases and J 7 bases, leaving 12 bases between the germline ends. The CDR3 runs to 14 residues. The CDR3 reads CASSPSRDNSPLHF. CDR3 in DNA: TGTGCCAGCAGCCCTAGCAGGGACAATTCACCCCTCCACTTT.

The CDR3 reads CASSVPGLRHDEQYF. The CDR3 DNA sequence: TGTGCCAGCAGTGTCCCAGGACTCCGTCACGACGAGCAGTACTTC. V and J are TRBV2 and TRBJ2-5; D is perhaps TRBD2 (5 bases). The J call is in doubt because the DNA end fits TRBJ2-7 better. This CDR3 contains 15 residues. CDR1 SNHLY and CDR2 FYNNEI come from the germline V gene.

The CDR3 region is CASSQDLAGGGYGYTF. In nucleotides, the CDR3 is TGCGCCAGCAGCCAAGATCTGGCAGGGGGCGGCTATGGCTACACCTTC. The chain employs TRBV4-3 and TRBJ1-2; the match to TRBD1 covers 8 bases. This CDR3 contains 16 residues. The J segment lost 4 bases and the V segment lost 0 bases, leaving 7 bases of the junction unmatched. Germline CDR1 LGHNA, CDR2 YSLEER.

This clone came up once. The V gene is TRBV6-5, the J gene TRBJ1-6, with TRBD1 matching 10 bases. The ends lost 2 bases at V and 6 bases at J; junction bases unmatched: 1. Per germline, CDR1 MNHEY and CDR2 SVGAGI. The CDR3 runs to 15 residues. This chain's CDR3 is CASSYRQGANSPLHF. CDR3 DNA sequence: TGTGCCAGCAGTTACCGACAGGGGGCTAATTCACCCCTCCACTTT.

The chain is built from TRBV6-6 and TRBJ2-7, with 9 positions matching TRBD1. Germline loops: CDR1 MNHNY, CDR2 SVGAGI (reference sequence). With V trimmed by 6 bases and J by 3 bases, 6 bases remained unmatched. The CDR3 runs 14 residues. This CDR3 is CASRNWDRVYEQYF. CDR3 nucleotides: TGTGCCAGCAGGAATTGGGACAGGGTCTACGAGCAGTACTTC.

The chain combines TRBV19 with TRBJ2-1; D is perhaps TRBD1 or TRBD2 (5 bases each). This CDR3 has 15 residues. Trimming removed 5 bases at V and 0 bases at J, with 11 bases between. Germline V gives CDR1 LNHDA, CDR2 SQIVND (reference sequence). The CDR3 sequence is CASSVGGGSYNEQFF. DNA for the CDR3: TGTGCCAGTAGTGTGGGTGGGGGCTCCTACAATGAGCAGTTCTTC.

With respect to this clone: This CDR3 is also generated by other DNA sequences in the sample. V and J are TRBV7-9 and TRBJ1-5; 7 nucleotides match TRBD1. This CDR3 is built from 13 residues. From germline, CDR1 is SEHNR and CDR2 FQNEAQ (reference sequence). The V and J ends lost 5 bases and 4 bases, in that order; junction bases with no gene match: 2. CDR3 region: CASSTQGNQPQHF. The CDR3 region has the DNA TGTGCCAGCAGCACACAGGGGAATCAGCCCCAGCATTTT.

The chain has TRBV3-1 (or the pseudogene TRBV3-2) and TRBJ2-6; D gene ambiguous. Per the germline V gene, CDR1 is LGHDT and CDR2 is YNNKEL (reference sequence). Trimming removed 1 base at V and 1 base at J, with 8 bases between. The CDR3 is 16 residues long. CDR3 region: CASSQGKASGANVLTF. The CDR3 region has the DNA TGTGCCAGCAGCCAAGGAAAGGCATCTGGGGCCAACGTCCTGACTTTC.

The rearrangement joins TRBV5-8 to TRBJ2-5; 11 bases map to TRBD2. V was pared by 4 bases and J by 5 bases, with 13 bases of the junction left unmatched. The CDR3 is 17 amino acids. Per germline, CDR1 SGHTS and CDR2 YDEGEE. The CDR3 is CASSTGALAGARETQYF. The CDR3 DNA is TGTGCCAGCAGCACGGGCGCACTAGCGGGGGCCCGGGAGACCCAGTACTTC.

The chain links TRBV5-1 to TRBJ1-2, with 7 bases that match TRBD1. The CDR3 length is 13 residues. In germline, CDR1 is SGHRS, CDR2 YFSETQ. The junction had 2 bases not matched to a gene; V was cut back by 0 bases and J by 6 bases. The CDR3: CASSLAQGDGYTF. CDR3 nucleotide sequence: TGCGCCAGCAGCTTGGCGCAGGGGGATGGCTACACCTTC.

The V and J genes are TRBV6-6 and TRBJ2-3; TRBD2 matches 13 bases. This CDR3 has 17 residues. Germline V gives CDR1 MNHNY, CDR2 SVGAGI (reference sequence). The V segment lost 5 bases and the J segment 2 bases; nucleotides outside the gene matches: 7. The DNA for the CDR3 is TGTGCCAGCAGTCAGACTAGCGGGGGGCTTCACACAGATACGCAGTATTTT. It specifies CASSQTSGGLHTDTQYF.

This clone was found once. The chain recombines TRBV6-6 with TRBJ2-3, with unresolved D. Trimming stripped 2 bases from V and 0 bases from J, with 6 bases between. Germline CDR1 is MNHNY and CDR2 is SVGAGI (reference sequence). The CDR3 is 14 residues long. CDR3 loop: CASSYGSSTDTQYF. CDR3 DNA sequence: TGTGCCAGCAGTTACGGGTCCAGCACAGATACGCAGTATTTT.

There are a few counts of this clone. The chain is built from TRBV19 and TRBJ1-6; D gene ambiguous. V was trimmed by 3 bases and J by 10 bases, leaving 13 bases between them. The germline gives CDR1 LNHDA, CDR2 SQIVND (reference sequence). The CDR3 length is 14 residues. The CDR3 reads CASSIYGVRSPLHF. The CDR3 coding sequence is TGTGCCAGTAGTATTTATGGGGTGCGCTCACCCCTCCACTTT.

V is TRBV6-5 and J is TRBJ2-7; 12 positions agree with TRBD1. The length of the CDR3 is 15 residues. Germline CDR1 reads MNHEY; CDR2 reads SVGAGI. V trimming: 6 bases; J trimming: 1 base; junction bases outside the gene matches: 4. In DNA form, the CDR3 reads TGTGCCAGCAGCCAGGGACAGGGGGCATCCTACGAGCAGTACTTC. Translated, it gives CASSQGQGASYEQYF.

This clone has a handful of counts. J is TRBJ2-5 and V is TRBV11-2; 7 bases are shared with TRBD1. Per germline, CDR1 SGHAT and CDR2 FQNNGV. V lost 0 bases to trimming and J lost 9 bases; unmatched junction nucleotides: 10. The CDR3 runs to 15 residues. The CDR3 loop is CASSLDRTRGKSQYF. The CDR3 bases are TGTGCCAGCAGCTTAGATAGGACCAGGGGGAAGTCCCAGTACTTC.

The J gene is TRBJ1-4, the V gene TRBV5-1; 7 nucleotides line up with TRBD1. Trimming at V came to 4 bases and at J to 2 bases, leaving 5 bases not matched to a gene. Germline CDR1 reads SGHRS; CDR2 reads YFSETQ. The length of the CDR3 is 15 residues. In DNA form, the CDR3 reads TGCGCCAGCAGCGCCCAGGGGGGGACTAATGAAAAACTGTTTTTT. This codes for CASSAQGGTNEKLFF. The entire variable domain, with the rest obtained from reference TRBV5-1 and TRBJ1-4, is as follows: KAGVTQTPRYLIKTRGQQVTLSCSPISGHRSVSWYQQTPGQGLQFLFEYFSETQRNKGNFPGRFSGRQFSNSRSEMNVSTLELGDSALYLCASSAQGGTNEKLFFGSGTQLSVL.

This clone has more than one count but fewer than ten. V is TRBV10-2 and J is TRBJ2-5, with 10 bases matching TRBD2. The CDR3 has 17 residues. Per germline, CDR1 WSHSY and CDR2 SAAADI. Trimming took 0 bases from V and 3 from J; bases not matched to a gene: 7. CDR3 in amino acids: CASSESRLAGNKETQYF. CDR3 nucleotide sequence: TGCGCCAGCAGTGAGTCCCGACTAGCGGGCAACAAAGAGACCCAGTACTTC.

The V call is TRBV12-3 or TRBV12-4, the J call TRBJ2-1, with 7 bases lining up with TRBD2. The V gene end was trimmed by 7 bases and the J gene end by 6 bases; junction bases not matched to a gene: 6. The CDR3 runs 13 residues. In DNA form, the CDR3 reads TGTGCCAGCACCTCGGGGGGAGGCAATGAGCAGTTCTTC. This gives the protein CASTSGGGNEQFF.

The chain links TRBV5-1 to TRBJ2-3; D is possibly TRBD1 or TRBD2 (5 bases each). V lost 2 bases, J lost 9 bases, and 19 bases lay in between. The CDR3 length is 15 residues. The V gene's germline CDR1 is SGHRS and CDR2 YFSETQ. Written as DNA, the CDR3 is TGCGCCAGCAGCTTTTCGCTTGTCGGGGACGGCACGCAGTATTTT. Translation gives CASSFSLVGDGTQYF.

This chain joins TRBV3-1 (or the pseudogene TRBV3-2) and TRBJ2-7; D is unclear. The CDR3 contains 13 residues. V was cut by 3 bases and J by 2 bases, with 8 bases left in between. In germline, CDR1 is LGHDT, CDR2 YNNKEL (reference sequence). For the CDR3, the DNA is TGTGCCAGCAGCCATAACCCCGCCTACGAGCAGTACTTC. It encodes CASSHNPAYEQYF.

CDR3 DNA: TGTGCCAGCAGTTACTCGCGAGGTCGCTTATCCTCACCCCTCCACTTT. This encodes CASSYSRGRLSSPLHF. The chain uses TRBV6-5 and TRBJ1-6; D is ambiguous. The CDR3 spans 16 residues. Per the germline V gene, CDR1 is MNHEY and CDR2 is SVGAGI. Between the trimmed V and J ends, which lost 0 bases and 10 bases, there was a span of 16 bases.

In this sample, this clone turned up a few times. This sequence joins TRBV9 and TRBJ2-7; D is ambiguous. V lost 0 bases to trimming and J lost 3 bases, with 7 bases between them. CDR1 and CDR2 (germline): SGDLS, YYNGEE. The CDR3 covers 13 residues. The CDR3 protein is CASSVEPDYEQYF. Written as DNA, the CDR3 is TGTGCCAGCAGCGTAGAACCCGACTACGAGCAGTACTTC.

The chain joins TRBV30 to TRBJ1-2, with 11 nucleotides matching TRBD1. The CDR3 loop spans 14 amino acids. Germline values: CDR1 GTSNPN, CDR2 SVGIG (reference sequence). J was trimmed by 2 bases and V by 3 bases; bases with no gene match: 2. The CDR3 DNA sequence: TGTGCCTGGAGGAGGGACAGGGGGAACTATGGCTACACCTTC. Translating gives CAWRRDRGNYGYTF.

This chain uses TRBV5-3 with TRBJ1-1, with 9 bases matching TRBD1. TRBV5-3 qualifies as an ORF whose function is uncertain. The length of the CDR3 is 16 residues. Losses at the gene ends were 2 bases for V and 4 bases for J; bases not matched to a gene: 9. CDR3 DNA: TGTGCCAGAAGCTTCGGGACAGGGACTGTCGGCACTGAAGCTTTCTTT. This codes for CARSFGTGTVGTEAFF.

The rearrangement links TRBV9 to TRBJ1-4, with a tentative D call TRBD1 (5 bases). This CDR3 region has 15 residues. Germline V gene lookup returns CDR1 SGDLS and CDR2 YYNGEE. Trimming shortened V by 4 bases and J by 2 bases, and 12 bases separated the two germline ends. CDR3 protein: CASSYRGTTNEKLFF. CDR3 DNA sequence: TGTGCCAGCAGCTACAGAGGGACCACTAATGAAAAACTGTTTTTT.

This rearrangement joins TRBV11-2 to TRBJ1-5; a possible D gene is TRBD1 (5 bases). Per germline, CDR1 SGHAT and CDR2 FQNNGV. The CDR3 runs 12 residues. V was trimmed by 1 base and J by 7 bases, leaving 5 bases between them. The CDR3 nucleotides are TGTGCCAGCAGCTTAGGGGGCCAGCCCCAGCATTTT. Its protein is CASSLGGQPQHF.